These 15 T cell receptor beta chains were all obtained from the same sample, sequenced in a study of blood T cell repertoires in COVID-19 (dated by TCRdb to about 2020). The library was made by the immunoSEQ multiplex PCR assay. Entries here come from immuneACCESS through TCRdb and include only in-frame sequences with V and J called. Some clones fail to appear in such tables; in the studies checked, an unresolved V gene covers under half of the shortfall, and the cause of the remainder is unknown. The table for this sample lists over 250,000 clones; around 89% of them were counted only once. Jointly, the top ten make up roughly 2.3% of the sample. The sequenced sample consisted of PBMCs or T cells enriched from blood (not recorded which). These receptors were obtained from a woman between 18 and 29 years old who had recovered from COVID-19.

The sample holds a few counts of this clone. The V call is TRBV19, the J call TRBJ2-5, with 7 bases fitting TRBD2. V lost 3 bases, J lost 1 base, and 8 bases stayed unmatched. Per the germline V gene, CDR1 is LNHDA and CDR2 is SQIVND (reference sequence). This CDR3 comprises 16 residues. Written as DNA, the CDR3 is TGTGCCAGTAGTATGACTAGCCAAACTCTCCAAGAGACCCAGTACTTC. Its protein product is CASSMTSQTLQETQYF.

The CDR3 DNA is TGTGCCAGCAGAGAGACACTTTATAATTCACCCCTCCACTTT. This sequence encodes CASRETLYNSPLHF. This rearrangement joins TRBV6-5 to TRBJ1-6; D gene unclear. The V and J ends lost 6 bases and 4 bases respectively, with 10 bases between them. The CDR3 extends over 14 amino acids. The germline V gene has CDR1 MNHEY and CDR2 SVGAGI.

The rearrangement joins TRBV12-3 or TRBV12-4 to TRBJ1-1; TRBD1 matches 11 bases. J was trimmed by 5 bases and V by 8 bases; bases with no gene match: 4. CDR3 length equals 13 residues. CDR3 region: CASLGTGGTEAFF. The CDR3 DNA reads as TGTGCCAGCCTTGGGACAGGGGGTACTGAAGCTTTCTTT.

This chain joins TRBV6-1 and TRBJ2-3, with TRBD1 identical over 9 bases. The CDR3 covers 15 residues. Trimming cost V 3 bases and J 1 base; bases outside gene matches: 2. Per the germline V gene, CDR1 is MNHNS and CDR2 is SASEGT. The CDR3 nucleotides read TGTGCCAGCAGTGACCGGGACAGGGGCACAGATACGCAGTATTTT. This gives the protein CASSDRDRGTDTQYF.

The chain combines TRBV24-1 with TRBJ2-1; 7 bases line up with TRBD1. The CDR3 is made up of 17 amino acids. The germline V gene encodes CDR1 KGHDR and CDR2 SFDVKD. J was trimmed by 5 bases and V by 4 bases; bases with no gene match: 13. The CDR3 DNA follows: TGTGCCACCAGTGACCGACGAGGGGGCGGGCTTCACAATGAGCAGTTCTTC. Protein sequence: CATSDRRGGGLHNEQFF.

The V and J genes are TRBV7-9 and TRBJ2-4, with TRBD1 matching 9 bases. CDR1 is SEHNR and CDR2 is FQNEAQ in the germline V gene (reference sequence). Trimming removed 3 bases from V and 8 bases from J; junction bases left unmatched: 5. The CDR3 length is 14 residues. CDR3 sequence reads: CASSFGGQGDIQYF. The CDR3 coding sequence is TGTGCCAGCAGCTTTGGGGGACAGGGAGACATTCAGTACTTC.

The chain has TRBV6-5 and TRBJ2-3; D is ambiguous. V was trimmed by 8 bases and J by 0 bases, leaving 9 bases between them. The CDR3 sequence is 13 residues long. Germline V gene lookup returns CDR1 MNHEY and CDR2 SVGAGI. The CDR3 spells CASASQSTDTQYF. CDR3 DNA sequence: TGTGCCAGCGCGAGCCAAAGCACAGATACGCAGTATTTT.

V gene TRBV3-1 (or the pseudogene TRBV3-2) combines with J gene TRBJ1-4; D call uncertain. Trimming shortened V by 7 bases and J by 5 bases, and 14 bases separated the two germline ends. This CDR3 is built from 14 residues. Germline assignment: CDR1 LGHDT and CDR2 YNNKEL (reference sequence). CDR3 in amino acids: CASTAREKNEKLFF. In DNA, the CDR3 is TGTGCCAGCACGGCGCGGGAAAAGAATGAAAAACTGTTTTTT.

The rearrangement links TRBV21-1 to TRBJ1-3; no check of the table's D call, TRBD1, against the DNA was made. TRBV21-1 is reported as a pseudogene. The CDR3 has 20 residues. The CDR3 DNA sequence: TGTGCCAGCAGCAAATGGAGGGACAGGGGGTCTTCCAGCTCTGGAAACACCATATATTTT. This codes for CASSKWRDRGSSSSGNTIYF.

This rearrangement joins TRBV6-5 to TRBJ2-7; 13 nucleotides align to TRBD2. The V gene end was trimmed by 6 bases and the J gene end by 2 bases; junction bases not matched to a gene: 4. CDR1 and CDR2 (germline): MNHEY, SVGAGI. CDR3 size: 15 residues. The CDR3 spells CASSYTSGGAYEQYF. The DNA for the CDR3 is TGTGCCAGCAGCTATACTAGCGGGGGGGCCTACGAGCAGTACTTC.

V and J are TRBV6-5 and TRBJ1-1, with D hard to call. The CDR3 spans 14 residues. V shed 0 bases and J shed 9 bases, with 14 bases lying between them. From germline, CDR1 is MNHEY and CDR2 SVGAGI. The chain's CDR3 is CASSYSGRKLKAFF. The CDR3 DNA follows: TGTGCCAGCAGTTACTCGGGCAGGAAACTTAAAGCTTTCTTT.

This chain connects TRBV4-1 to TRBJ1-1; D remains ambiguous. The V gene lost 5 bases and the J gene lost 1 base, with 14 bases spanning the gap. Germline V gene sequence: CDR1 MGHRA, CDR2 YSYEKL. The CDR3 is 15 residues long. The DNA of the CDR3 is TGCGCCAGCAGCAGCCAAGGTCGGAGGAACACTGAAGCTTTCTTT. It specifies CASSSQGRRNTEAFF.

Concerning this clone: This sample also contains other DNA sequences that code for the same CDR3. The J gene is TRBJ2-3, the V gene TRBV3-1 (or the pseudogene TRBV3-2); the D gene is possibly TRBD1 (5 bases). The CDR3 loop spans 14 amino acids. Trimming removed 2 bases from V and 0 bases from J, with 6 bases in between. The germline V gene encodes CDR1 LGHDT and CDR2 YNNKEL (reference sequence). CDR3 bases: TGTGCCAGCAGCCAAAGGGGTAGCACAGATACGCAGTATTTT. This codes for CASSQRGSTDTQYF.

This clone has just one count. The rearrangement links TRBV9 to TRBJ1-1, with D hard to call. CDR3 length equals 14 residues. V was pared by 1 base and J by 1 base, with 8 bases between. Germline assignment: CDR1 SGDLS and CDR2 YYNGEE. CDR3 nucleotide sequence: TGTGCCAGCAGCGTAACTTCGAGGAACACTGAAGCTTTCTTT. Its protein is CASSVTSRNTEAFF.

DNA for the CDR3: TGTGCCAGCAGCTCTGGACAGGGATCTGGAAACACCATATATTTT. The encoded protein is CASSSGQGSGNTIYF. The V call is TRBV28, the J call TRBJ1-3, with 8 positions matching TRBD1. V shed 6 bases and J 1 base; nucleotides not matched to a gene: 5. Germline V gene data show CDR1 as MDHEN and CDR2 as SYDVKM. The length of the CDR3 is 15 residues.